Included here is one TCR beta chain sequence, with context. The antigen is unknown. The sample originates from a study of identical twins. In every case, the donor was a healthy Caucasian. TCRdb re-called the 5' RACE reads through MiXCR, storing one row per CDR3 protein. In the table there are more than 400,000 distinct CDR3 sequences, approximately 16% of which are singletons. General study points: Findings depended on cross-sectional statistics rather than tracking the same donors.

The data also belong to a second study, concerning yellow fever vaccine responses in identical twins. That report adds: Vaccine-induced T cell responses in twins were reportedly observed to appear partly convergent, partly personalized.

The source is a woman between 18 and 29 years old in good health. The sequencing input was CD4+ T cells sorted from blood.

For the CDR3, the DNA is TGTGCCACCAGCAGAGATGGGCTTCAAGGGCCGAACACTGAAGCTTTCTTT. Translation gives CATSRDGLQGPNTEAFF. The chain couples TRBV15 to TRBJ1-1; no clear D. Deletions cut 0 bases from V and 1 base from J, with 15 bases between. Germline values: CDR1 LNHNV, CDR2 YYDKDF (reference sequence). This CDR3 region has 17 residues. Supplemented by reference TRBV15 and TRBJ1-1, the full variable domain reads DAMVIQNPRYQVTQFGKPVTLSCSQTLNHNVMYWYQQKSSQAPKLLFHYYDKDFNNEADTPDNFQSRRPNTSFCFLDIRSPGLGDTAMYLCATSRDGLQGPNTEAFFGQGTRLTVV.